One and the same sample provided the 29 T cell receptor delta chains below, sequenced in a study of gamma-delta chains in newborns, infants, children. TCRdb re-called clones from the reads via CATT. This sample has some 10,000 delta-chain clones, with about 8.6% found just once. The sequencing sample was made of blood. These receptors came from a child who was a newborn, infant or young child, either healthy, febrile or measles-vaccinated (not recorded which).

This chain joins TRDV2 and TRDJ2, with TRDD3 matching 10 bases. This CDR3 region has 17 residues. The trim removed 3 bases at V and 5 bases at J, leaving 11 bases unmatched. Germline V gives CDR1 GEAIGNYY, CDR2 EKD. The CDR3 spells CACDYTGVLGDTAQLFF. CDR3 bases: TGTGCCTGTGACTATACGGGGGTACTGGGGGATACAGCACAACTCTTCTTT.

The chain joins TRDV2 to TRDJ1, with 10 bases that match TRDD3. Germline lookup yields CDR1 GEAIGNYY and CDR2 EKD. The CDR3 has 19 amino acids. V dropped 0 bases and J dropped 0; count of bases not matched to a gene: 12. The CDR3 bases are TGTGCCTGTGACACCGTCGGGGTGGGGGATACCACGTACACCGATAAACTCATCTTT. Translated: CACDTVGVGDTTYTDKLIF.

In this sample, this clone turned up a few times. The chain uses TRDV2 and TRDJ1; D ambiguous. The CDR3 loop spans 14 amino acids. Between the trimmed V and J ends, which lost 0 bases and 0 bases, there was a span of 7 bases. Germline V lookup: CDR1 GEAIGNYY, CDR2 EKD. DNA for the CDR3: TGTGCCTGTGACACCCTTCTGCACACCGATAAACTCATCTTT. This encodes CACDTLLHTDKLIF.

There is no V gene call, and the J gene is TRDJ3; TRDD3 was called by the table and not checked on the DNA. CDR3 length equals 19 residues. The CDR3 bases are TGTGCCTGTGATACGCCTGGGGGATTGAGCTCCTGGGACACCCGACAGATGTTTTTC. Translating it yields CACDTPGGLSSWDTRQMFF.

The CDR3 DNA reads as TGTGCCTGTGATCCTATACTGGGGGATAAGTCTCGGCAGAGCTCCTGGGACACCCGACAGATGTTTTTC. Translated, it gives CACDPILGDKSRQSSWDTRQMFF. V gene TRDV2 combines with J gene TRDJ3; 11 nucleotides align to TRDD3. The CDR3 is made up of 23 amino acids. The germline V gene has CDR1 GEAIGNYY and CDR2 EKD. Trimming took 4 bases from V and 0 from J; bases not matched to a gene: 19.

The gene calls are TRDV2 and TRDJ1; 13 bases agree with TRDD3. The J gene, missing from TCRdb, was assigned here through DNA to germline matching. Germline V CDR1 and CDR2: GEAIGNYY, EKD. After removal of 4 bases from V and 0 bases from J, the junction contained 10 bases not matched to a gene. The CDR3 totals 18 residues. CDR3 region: CACDILLGDTLNTDKLIF. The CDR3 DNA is TGTGCCTGTGATATTCTACTGGGGGATACGCTAAACACCGATAAACTCATCTTT.

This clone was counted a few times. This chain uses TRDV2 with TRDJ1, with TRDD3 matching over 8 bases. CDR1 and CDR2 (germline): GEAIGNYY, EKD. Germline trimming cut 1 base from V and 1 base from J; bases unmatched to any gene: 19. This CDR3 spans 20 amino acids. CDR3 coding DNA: TGTGCCTGTGACACGATGTCCAGTACGGACTGGGGGCCCTTCACCGATAAACTCATCTTT. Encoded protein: CACDTMSSTDWGPFTDKLIF.

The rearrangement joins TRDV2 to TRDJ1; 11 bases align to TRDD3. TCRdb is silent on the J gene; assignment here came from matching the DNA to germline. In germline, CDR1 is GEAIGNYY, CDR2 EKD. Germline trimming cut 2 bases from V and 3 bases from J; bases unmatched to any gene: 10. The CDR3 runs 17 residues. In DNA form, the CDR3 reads TGTGCCTGTGACATTCTTGGGGGATACGCGTTAGCCGATAAACTCATCTTT. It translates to CACDILGGYALADKLIF.

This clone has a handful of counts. The CDR3 protein is CACDTVGTGAVDKLIF. In DNA form, the CDR3 reads TGTGCCTGTGACACCGTGGGTACTGGGGCCGTCGATAAACTCATCTTT. V is TRDV2 and J is TRDJ1; 7 nucleotides agree with TRDD3. The V and J ends lost 0 bases and 4 bases, in that order; junction bases with no gene match: 10. The germline gives CDR1 GEAIGNYY, CDR2 EKD. The CDR3 length is 16 residues.

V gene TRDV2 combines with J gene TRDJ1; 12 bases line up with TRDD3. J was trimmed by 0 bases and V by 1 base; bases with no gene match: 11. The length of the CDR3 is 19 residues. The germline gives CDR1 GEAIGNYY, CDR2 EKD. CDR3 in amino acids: CACDTIAGGYGKYTDKLIF. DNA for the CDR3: TGTGCCTGTGACACTATTGCTGGGGGATACGGAAAGTACACCGATAAACTCATCTTT.

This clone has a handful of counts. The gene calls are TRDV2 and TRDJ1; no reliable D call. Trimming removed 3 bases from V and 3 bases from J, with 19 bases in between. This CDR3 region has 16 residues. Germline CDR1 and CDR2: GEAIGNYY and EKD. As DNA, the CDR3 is TGTGCCTGTGACCCCGCCGGCCCCATTAGGTCCGATAAACTCATCTTT. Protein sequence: CACDPAGPIRSDKLIF.

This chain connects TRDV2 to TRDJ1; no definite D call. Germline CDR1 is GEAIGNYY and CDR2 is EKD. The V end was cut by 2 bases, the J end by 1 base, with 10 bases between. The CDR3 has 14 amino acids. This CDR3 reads CACDSVLSTDKLIF. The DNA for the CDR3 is TGTGCCTGTGACAGTGTACTGTCCACCGATAAACTCATCTTT.

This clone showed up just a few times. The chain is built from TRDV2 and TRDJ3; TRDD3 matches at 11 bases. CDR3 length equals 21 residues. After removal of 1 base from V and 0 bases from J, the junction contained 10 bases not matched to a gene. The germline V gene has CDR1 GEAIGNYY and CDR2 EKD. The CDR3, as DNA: TGTGCCTGTGACACAGTACTGGGGGATAATCCGACCTCCTGGGACACCCGACAGATGTTTTTC. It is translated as CACDTVLGDNPTSWDTRQMFF.

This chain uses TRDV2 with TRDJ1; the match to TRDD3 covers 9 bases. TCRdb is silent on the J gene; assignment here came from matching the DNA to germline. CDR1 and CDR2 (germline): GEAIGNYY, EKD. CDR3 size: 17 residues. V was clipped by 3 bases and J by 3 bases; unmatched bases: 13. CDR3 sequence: CACDLLTGGGPPDKLIF. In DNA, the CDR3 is TGTGCCTGTGACTTACTTACTGGGGGAGGTCCGCCCGATAAACTCATCTTT.

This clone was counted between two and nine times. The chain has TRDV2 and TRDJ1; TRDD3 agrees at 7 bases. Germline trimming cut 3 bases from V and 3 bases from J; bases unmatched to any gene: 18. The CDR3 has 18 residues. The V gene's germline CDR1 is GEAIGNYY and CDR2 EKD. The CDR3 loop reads CACDPLNPGGSIADKLIF. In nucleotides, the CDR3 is TGTGCCTGTGACCCGTTGAATCCTGGGGGGTCGATAGCCGATAAACTCATCTTT.

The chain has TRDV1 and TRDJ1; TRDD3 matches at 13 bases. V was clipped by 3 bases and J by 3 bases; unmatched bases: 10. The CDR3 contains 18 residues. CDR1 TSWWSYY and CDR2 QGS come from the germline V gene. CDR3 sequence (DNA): TGTGCTCTTGGGGAGTCTTTCAACTGGGGGATACGCCCCGATAAACTCATCTTT. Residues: CALGESFNWGIRPDKLIF.

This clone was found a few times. In DNA, the CDR3 is TGTGCCCAGAGCCAAAGGCCTACTAAACTCATCTTT. This sequence encodes CAQSQRPTKLIF. This chain links TRDV3 with TRDJ1, with D possibly TRDD2 on 5 matching bases. Per the germline V gene, CDR1 is TVYSNPD and CDR2 is GDNSRS (reference sequence). This CDR3 is built from 12 residues. V gave up 5 bases and J gave up 7 bases, with 17 bases separating them. The full variable domain, completed using reference TRDV3 and TRDJ1, is CDKVTQSSPDQTVASGSEVVLLCTYDTVYSNPDLFWYRIRPDYSFQFVFYGDNSRSEGADFTQGRFSVKHILTQKAFHLVISPVRTEDSATYYCAQSQRPTKLIFGKGTRVTVEP.

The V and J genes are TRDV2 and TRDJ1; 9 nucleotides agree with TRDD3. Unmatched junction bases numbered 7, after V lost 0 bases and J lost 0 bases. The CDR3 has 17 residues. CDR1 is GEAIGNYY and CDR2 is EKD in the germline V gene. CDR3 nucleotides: TGTGCCTGTGACACCGCTGGGGGATCCCCGTACACCGATAAACTCATCTTT. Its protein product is CACDTAGGSPYTDKLIF.

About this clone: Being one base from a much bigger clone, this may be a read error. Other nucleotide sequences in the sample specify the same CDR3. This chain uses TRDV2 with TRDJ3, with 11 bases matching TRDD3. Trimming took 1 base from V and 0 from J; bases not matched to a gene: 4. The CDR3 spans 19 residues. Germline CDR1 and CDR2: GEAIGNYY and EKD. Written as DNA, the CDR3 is TGTGCCTGTGACACTGTACTGGGGGATAGCTCCTGGGACACCCGACAGATGTTTTTC. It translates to CACDTVLGDSSWDTRQMFF.

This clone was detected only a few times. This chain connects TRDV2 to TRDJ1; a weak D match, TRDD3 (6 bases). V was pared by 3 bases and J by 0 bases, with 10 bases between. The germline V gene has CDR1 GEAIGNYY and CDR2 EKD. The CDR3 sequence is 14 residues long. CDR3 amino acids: CACDRLGNTDKLIF. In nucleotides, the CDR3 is TGTGCCTGTGACCGGCTGGGGAACACCGATAAACTCATCTTT.

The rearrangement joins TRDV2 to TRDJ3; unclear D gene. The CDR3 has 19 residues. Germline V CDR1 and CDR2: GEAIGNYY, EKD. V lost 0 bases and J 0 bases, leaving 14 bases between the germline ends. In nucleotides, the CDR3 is TGTGCCTGTGACACCGCATATTCATTGCGCTCCTGGGACACCCGACAGATGTTTTTC. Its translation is CACDTAYSLRSWDTRQMFF.

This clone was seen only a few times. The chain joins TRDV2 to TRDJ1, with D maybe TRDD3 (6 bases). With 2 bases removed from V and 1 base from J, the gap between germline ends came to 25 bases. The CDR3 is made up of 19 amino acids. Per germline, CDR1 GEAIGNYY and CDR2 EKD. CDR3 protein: CACDSLGDPRPDFTDKLIF. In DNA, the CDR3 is TGTGCCTGTGACAGTCTCGGGGATCCTCGACCCGACTTCACCGATAAACTCATCTTT.

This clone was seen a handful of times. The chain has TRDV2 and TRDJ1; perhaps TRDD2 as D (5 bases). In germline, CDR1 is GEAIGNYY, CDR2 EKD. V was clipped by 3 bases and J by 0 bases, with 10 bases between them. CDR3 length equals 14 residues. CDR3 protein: CACDDLRYTDKLIF. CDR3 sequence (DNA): TGTGCCTGTGACGACCTACGTTACACCGATAAACTCATCTTT.

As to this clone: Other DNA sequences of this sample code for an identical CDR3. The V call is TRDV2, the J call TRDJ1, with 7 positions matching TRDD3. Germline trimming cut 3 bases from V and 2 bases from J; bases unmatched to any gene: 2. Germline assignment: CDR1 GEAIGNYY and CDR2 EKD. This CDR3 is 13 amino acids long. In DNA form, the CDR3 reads TGTGCCTGTGACCCACTGGGGACCGATAAACTCATCTTT. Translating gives CACDPLGTDKLIF.

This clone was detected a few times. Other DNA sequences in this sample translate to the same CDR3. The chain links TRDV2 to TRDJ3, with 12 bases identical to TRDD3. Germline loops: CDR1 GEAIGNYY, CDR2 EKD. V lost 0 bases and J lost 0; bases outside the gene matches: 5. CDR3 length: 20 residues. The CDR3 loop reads CACDTVLGDTSSWDTRQMFF. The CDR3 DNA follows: TGTGCCTGTGACACCGTACTGGGGGATACTAGCTCCTGGGACACCCGACAGATGTTTTTC.

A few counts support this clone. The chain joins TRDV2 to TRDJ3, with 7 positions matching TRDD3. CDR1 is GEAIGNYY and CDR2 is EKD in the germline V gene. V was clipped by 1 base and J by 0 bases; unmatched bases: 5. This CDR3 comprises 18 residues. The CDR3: CACDTLGSSSWDTRQMFF. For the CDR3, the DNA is TGTGCCTGTGACACACTGGGGTCCAGCTCCTGGGACACCCGACAGATGTTTTTC.

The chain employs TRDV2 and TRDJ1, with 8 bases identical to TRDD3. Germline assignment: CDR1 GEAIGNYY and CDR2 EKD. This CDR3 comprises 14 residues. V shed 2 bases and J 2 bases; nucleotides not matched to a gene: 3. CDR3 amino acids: CACDRLGGTDKLIF. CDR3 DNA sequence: TGTGCCTGTGACAGACTGGGGGGGACCGATAAACTCATCTTT.

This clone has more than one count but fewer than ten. CDR3 DNA: TGTGCCTGTGATCCCGTACTGGGGGATACGCGGGCCTGGGACACCCGACAGATGTTTTTC. Translation: CACDPVLGDTRAWDTRQMFF. The J gene is TRDJ3, the V gene TRDV2; the match to TRDD3 covers 13 bases. With 4 bases clipped from V and 2 bases from J, the junction kept 10 bases outside the gene matches. The CDR3 covers 20 residues. CDR1 and CDR2 (germline): GEAIGNYY, EKD.

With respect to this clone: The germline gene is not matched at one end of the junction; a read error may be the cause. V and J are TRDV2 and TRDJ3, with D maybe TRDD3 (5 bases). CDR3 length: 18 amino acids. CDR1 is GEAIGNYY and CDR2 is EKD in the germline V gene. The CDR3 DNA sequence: TGTGCCTGTGACACGGTTACTCTGAGCTCCTGGGACACCCGACAGACGTTTTTC. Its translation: CACDTVTLSSWDTRQTFF.